Listed below are T cell receptor beta chains from one sample, sequenced in a study of blood T cell repertoires in COVID-19. The table came from immunoSEQ multiplex PCR; TCRdb's copy has only in-frame clones and leaves some out. The sample consists of 200,000 to 300,000 clones, roughly 86% of them appearing once. The sample was peripheral blood. All receptors derive from an elderly woman with COVID-19, enrolled during active disease. Each CDR3 is given without its conserved first and last residue.

J gene | V gene | CDR3 protein
TRBJ2-2 | TRBV27 | ASSMDRLNTGELF
TRBJ2-3 | TRBV7-9 | ASSNRDRAPDTQY
TRBJ2-7 | TRBV28 | ASSLWSYEQY
. | TRBV4-2 | ASSPRDRGLYEQY
TRBJ2-7 | TRBV11-2 | ASSLESSRAIKQY
TRBJ1-1 | TRBV3-1/TRBV3-2 | ASSQGQMNTEAF
TRBJ2-6 | TRBV19 | ASSILQGAGANVLT
TRBJ1-3 | TRBV6-5 | AAFDNDGNTIY
TRBJ2-3 | TRBV18 | ASSLRGAGDPDTQY
TRBJ2-5 | TRBV11-2 | ASTKTGTGQETQY
TRBJ1-6 | TRBV11-2 | ASSLEGSLSPLH
TRBJ1-6 | TRBV2 | ASSDLALSPLH
TRBJ2-1 | TRBV7-6 | ASSRPVGPLGEQF
TRBJ1-2 | TRBV6-5 | ASSYSNSRGYGYT
TRBJ1-6 | TRBV4-1 | ASSLTGAGNSPLH
TRBJ2-3 | TRBV6-5 | ATGRVDTDTQY
TRBJ1-1 | TRBV29-1 | SAGQLDTEAF
TRBJ1-1 | TRBV6-6 | ASSRQGNTEAF
TRBJ1-2 | TRBV6-6 | ASSPRGQGFASYGYT
TRBJ2-3 | TRBV9 | ASSATSGGTSTDTQY
TRBJ2-5 | TRBV10-3 | AISSTSGQTQY
TRBJ1-4 | TRBV29-1 | SARTRGGSDEKLF
TRBJ2-3 | TRBV10-1 | ASSFGQGGDTQY
TRBJ1-4 | TRBV18 | ASSPQTGGNEKLF
TRBJ2-2 | TRBV19 | ASCRGGAGELF
TRBJ1-2 | TRBV25-1 | ASSAPQGNYGYT
TRBJ1-5 | TRBV3-1/TRBV3-2 | ASSLGRVGQPQH
TRBJ2-1 | TRBV10-3 | ATAGSDEQF
TRBJ2-5 | TRBV21-1 | ASSKVKRGGQETQY